The 9 T cell receptor beta chains listed next were all sequenced from one sample in a study of T-cell memory formation after mild COVID-19. TCRdb recomputed calls from the 5' RACE reads with MiXCR, one row per CDR3 protein. The sample has some 210,000 distinct CDR3 sequences; roughly a tenth are singletons. Sequenced sample: PBMCs or a T cell subset sorted from them (not recorded which). These receptor sequences come from a man aged 18 to 35 who had mild COVID-19 (a few samples of this study predate the infection). Cell type and time point are not known.

Only a few counts were recorded for this clonotype. This chain connects TRBV5-1 to TRBJ2-4; maybe TRBD2 (5 bases). The germline V gene encodes CDR1 SGHRS and CDR2 YFSETQ. V lost 5 bases and J lost 7, with 16 bases in between. The CDR3 is 14 amino acids. In nucleotides, the CDR3 is TGCGCCAGCAGTTCCGGGGTCCCGACGAACATTCAGTACTTC. Translated: CASSSGVPTNIQYF.

At least ten counts were recorded for this clonotype. The chain is built from TRBV4-3 and TRBJ1-4; 7 bases match TRBD1. The trim removed 0 bases at V and 7 bases at J, leaving 8 bases unmatched. This CDR3 is built from 16 residues. Germline-derived CDR1 and CDR2 are LGHNA and YSLEER. The CDR3: CASSQDQKGASEKLFF. The CDR3 DNA reads TGCGCCAGCAGCCAAGATCAAAAGGGGGCGAGTGAAAAACTGTTTTTT.

This sequence joins TRBV6-6 and TRBJ2-4; the D is unclear. Trimming took off 5 bases at V and 1 base at J, with 12 bases between the two ends. The CDR3 totals 15 residues. From germline, CDR1 is MNHNY and CDR2 SVGAGI (reference sequence). The CDR3 loop reads CASSNELLAKNIQYF. The DNA for the CDR3 is TGTGCCAGCAGTAACGAACTTTTGGCCAAAAACATTCAGTACTTC.

The chain has TRBV6-5 and TRBJ2-7; the D is unclear. The germline CDR1 and CDR2 sequences are MNHEY and SVGAGI. The V end lost 6 bases, the J end lost 3 bases, and 18 bases lay between the germline ends. This CDR3 contains 15 residues. The CDR3 DNA reads as TGTGCCAGCAGCCTACGATGGGTGGACGGCTACGAGCAGTACTTC. Translation gives CASSLRWVDGYEQYF.

This clonotype has more than one count but fewer than ten. The chain uses TRBV3-1 and TRBJ2-7; D is perhaps TRBD1 or TRBD2 (5 bases each). Trimming stripped 6 bases from V and 5 bases from J, with 11 bases between. Per the germline V gene, CDR1 is LGHDT and CDR2 is YNNKEL (reference sequence). The CDR3 contains 12 residues. This chain's CDR3 is CASRSRGHEQYF. In DNA, the CDR3 is TGTGCCAGCAGGTCGAGGGGCCACGAGCAGTACTTC.

The V call is TRBV29-1, the J call TRBJ2-7; the D gene is possibly TRBD1 (7 bases). CDR3 length: 13 residues. V was trimmed by 2 bases and J by 6 bases, leaving 14 bases between them. Germline V gene data show CDR1 as SQVTM and CDR2 as ANQGSEA. DNA of the CDR3: TGCAGCGTTGAAAACGCCCAGGGGGGCGAGCAGTACTTC. Protein sequence: CSVENAQGGEQYF.

The table lists this clonotype with a few counts. This chain uses TRBV14 with TRBJ2-3; either TRBD1 or TRBD2 may supply D (5 bases each). The CDR3 spans 14 residues. From germline, CDR1 is SGHDN and CDR2 FVKESK. The V end lost 2 bases, the J end lost 6 bases, and 12 bases lay between the germline ends. The CDR3 DNA follows: TGTGCCAGCAGCCAACAGGGACCCTGGGATACGCAGTATTTT. This sequence encodes CASSQQGPWDTQYF.

V usage is TRBV5-5 and J usage is TRBJ2-7; D not certain. CDR1 is SGHKS and CDR2 is YYEKEE in the germline V gene (reference sequence). Trimming stripped 1 base from V and 7 bases from J, with 15 bases between. The CDR3 is 14 amino acids. CDR3 DNA sequence: TGTGCCAGCAGCTTGACCCCTTTGACGGCAGAGCAGTACGTC. Its translation is CASSLTPLTAEQYV.

V is TRBV20-1 and J is TRBJ1-1; 10 nucleotides agree with TRBD1. With 1 base clipped from V and 4 bases from J, the junction kept 3 bases outside the gene matches. CDR1 is DFQATT and CDR2 is SNEGSKA in the germline V gene (reference sequence). The CDR3 contains 14 residues. CDR3 sequence: CSARADRGRTEAFF. In DNA form, the CDR3 reads TGCAGTGCTAGAGCTGACAGGGGGCGCACTGAAGCTTTCTTT.